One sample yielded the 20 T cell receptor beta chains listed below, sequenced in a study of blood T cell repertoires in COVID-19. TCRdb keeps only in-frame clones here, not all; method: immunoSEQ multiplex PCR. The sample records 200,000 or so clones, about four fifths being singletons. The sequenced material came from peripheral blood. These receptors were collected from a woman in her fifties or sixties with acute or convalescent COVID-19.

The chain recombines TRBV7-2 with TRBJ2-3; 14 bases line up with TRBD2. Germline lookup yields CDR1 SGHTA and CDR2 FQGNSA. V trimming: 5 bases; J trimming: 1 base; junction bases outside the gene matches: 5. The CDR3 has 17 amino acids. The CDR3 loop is CASSPPGLAGGTDTQYF. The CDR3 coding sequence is TGTGCCAGCAGCCCCCCGGGACTAGCGGGGGGCACAGATACGCAGTATTTT.

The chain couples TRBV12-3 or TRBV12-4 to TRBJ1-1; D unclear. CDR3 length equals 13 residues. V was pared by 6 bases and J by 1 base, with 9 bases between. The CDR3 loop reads CASSRTENTEAFF. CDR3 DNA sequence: TGTGCCAGCAGCAGAACAGAGAACACTGAAGCTTTCTTT.

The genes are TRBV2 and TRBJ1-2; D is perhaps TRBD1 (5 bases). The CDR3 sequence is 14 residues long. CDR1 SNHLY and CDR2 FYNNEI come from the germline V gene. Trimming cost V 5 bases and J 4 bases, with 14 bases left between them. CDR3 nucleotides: TGTGCCAGCAGTCGTTCGGGACTCATCTATGGCTACACCTTC. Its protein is CASSRSGLIYGYTF.

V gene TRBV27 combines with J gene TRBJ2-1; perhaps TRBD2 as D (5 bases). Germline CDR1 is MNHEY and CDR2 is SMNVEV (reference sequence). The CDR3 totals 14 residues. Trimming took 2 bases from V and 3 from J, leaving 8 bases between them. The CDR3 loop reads CASSLRAGYNEQFF. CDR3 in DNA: TGTGCCAGCAGTTTACGTGCGGGCTACAATGAGCAGTTCTTC.

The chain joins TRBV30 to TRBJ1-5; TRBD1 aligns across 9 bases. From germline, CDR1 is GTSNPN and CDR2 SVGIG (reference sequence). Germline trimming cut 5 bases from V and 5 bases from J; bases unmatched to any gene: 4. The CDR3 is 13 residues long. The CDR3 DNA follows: TGTGCCTGGGGACAGGGGATCGATCAGCCCCAGCATTTT. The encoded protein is CAWGQGIDQPQHF.

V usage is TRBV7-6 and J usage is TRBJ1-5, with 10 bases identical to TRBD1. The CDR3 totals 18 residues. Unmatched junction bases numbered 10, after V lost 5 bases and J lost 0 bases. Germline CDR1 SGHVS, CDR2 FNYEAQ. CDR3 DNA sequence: TGTGCCAGCAGCCAAGGGACAGGGGTCCCTTATAGCAATCAGCCCCAGCATTTT. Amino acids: CASSQGTGVPYSNQPQHF.

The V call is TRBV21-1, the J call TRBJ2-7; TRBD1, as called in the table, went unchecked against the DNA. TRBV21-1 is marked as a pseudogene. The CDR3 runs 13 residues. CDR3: CASSIKTIYEQYF. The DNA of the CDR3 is TGTGCCAGCAGCATAAAAACAATCTACGAGCAGTACTTC.

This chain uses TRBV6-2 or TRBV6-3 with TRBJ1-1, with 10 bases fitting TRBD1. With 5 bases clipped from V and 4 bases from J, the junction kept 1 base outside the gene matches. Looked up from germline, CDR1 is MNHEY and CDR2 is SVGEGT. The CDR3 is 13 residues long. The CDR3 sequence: CASSRDRGTEAFF. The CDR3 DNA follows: TGTGCCAGCAGTCGGGACAGGGGCACTGAAGCTTTCTTT.

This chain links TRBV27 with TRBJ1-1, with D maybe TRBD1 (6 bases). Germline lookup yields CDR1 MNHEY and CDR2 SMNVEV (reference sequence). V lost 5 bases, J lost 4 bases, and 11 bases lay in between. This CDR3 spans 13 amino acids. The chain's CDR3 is CASSRGGSTEAFF. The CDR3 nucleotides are TGTGCCAGCAGTCGAGGGGGATCCACTGAAGCTTTCTTT.

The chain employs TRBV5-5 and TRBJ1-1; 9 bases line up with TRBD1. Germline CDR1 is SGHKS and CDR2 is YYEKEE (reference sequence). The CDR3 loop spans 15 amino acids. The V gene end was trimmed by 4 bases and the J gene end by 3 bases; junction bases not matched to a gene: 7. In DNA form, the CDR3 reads TGTGCCAGCAGCCTAACCGGGACAGGGTACACTGAAGCTTTCTTT. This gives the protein CASSLTGTGYTEAFF.

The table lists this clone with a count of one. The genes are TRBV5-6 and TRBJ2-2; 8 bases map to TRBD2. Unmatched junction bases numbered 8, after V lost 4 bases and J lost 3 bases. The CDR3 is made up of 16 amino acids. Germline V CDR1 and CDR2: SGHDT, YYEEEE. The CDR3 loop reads CASSPSGGADTGELFF. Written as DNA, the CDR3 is TGTGCCAGCAGCCCCTCGGGGGGGGCGGACACCGGGGAGCTGTTTTTT.

The DNA of the CDR3 is TGTGCCACCAGCAGAGAGACAGGGGCGCGGGAGACCCAGTACTTC. It translates to CATSRETGARETQYF. The chain employs TRBV15 and TRBJ2-5, with 8 bases fitting TRBD1. Germline CDR1 and CDR2: LNHNV and YYDKDF (reference sequence). The ends lost 0 bases at V and 5 bases at J; junction bases unmatched: 5. This CDR3 has 15 amino acids. Based on the CDR3 plus reference TRBV15 and TRBJ2-5, the full variable domain is DAMVIQNPRYQVTQFGKPVTLSCSQTLNHNVMYWYQQKSSQAPKLLFHYYDKDFNNEADTPDNFQSRRPNTSFCFLDIRSPGLGDTAMYLCATSRETGARETQYFGPGTRLLVL.

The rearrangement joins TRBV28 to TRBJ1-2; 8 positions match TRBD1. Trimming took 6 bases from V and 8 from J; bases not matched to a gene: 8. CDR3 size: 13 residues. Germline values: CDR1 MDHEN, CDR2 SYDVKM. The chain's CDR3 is CASSLDRVEGYTF. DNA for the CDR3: TGTGCCAGCAGCTTGGACAGGGTGGAAGGCTACACCTTC.

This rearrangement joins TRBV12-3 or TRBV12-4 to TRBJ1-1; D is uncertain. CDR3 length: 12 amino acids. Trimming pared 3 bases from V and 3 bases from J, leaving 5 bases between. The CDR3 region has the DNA TGTGCCAGCAGTTTTCAGGACACTGAAGCTTTCTTT. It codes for CASSFQDTEAFF.

CDR3 region: CASSWDSFSPDTQYF. CDR3 DNA: TGTGCCAGCAGTTGGGACAGCTTCTCGCCAGATACGCAGTATTTT. The V gene is TRBV27, the J gene TRBJ2-3; 7 bases agree with TRBD1. The CDR3 extends over 15 amino acids. Germline V gene data show CDR1 as MNHEY and CDR2 as SMNVEV (reference sequence). V shed 4 bases and J 4 bases; nucleotides not matched to a gene: 8.

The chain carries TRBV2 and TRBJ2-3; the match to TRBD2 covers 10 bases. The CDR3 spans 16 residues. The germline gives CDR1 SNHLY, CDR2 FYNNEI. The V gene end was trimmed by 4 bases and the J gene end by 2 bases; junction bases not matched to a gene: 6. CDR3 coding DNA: TGTGCCAGCAGTGTCAGCGGGGGGGCCTACACAGATACGCAGTATTTT. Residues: CASSVSGGAYTDTQYF.

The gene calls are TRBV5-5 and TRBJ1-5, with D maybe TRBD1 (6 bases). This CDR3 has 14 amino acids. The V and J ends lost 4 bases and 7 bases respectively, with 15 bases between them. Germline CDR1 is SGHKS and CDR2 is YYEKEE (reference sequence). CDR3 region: CASSTGGVGQPQHF. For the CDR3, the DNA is TGTGCCAGCAGCACGGGGGGCGTTGGGCAGCCCCAGCATTTT.

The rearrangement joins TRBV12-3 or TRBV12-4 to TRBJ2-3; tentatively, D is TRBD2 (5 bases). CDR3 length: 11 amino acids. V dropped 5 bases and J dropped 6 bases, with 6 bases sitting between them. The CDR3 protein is CASSGEDTQYF. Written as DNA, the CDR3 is TGTGCCAGCAGTGGGGAGGATACGCAGTATTTT.

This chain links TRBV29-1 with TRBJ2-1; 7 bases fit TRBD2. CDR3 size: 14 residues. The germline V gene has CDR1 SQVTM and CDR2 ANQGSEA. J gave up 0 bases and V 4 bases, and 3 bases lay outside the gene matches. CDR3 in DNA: TGCAGCGTTGCCGGGGGGAGCTCCTACAATGAGCAGTTCTTC. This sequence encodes CSVAGGSSYNEQFF.

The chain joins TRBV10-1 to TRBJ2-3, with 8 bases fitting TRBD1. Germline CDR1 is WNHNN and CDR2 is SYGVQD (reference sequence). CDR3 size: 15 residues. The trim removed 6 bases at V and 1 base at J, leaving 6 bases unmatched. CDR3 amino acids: CASRLRGQGTDTQYF. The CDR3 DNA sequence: TGCGCCAGCAGGCTCAGGGGGCAGGGCACAGATACGCAGTATTTT.